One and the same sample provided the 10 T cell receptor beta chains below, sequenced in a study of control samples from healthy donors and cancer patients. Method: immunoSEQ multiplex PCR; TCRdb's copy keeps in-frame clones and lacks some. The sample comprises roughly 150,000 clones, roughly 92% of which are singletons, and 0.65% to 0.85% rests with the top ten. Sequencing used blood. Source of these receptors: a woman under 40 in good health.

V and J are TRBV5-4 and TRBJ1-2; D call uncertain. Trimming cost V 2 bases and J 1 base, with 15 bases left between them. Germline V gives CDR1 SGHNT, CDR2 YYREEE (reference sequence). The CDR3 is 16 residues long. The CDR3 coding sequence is TGTGCCAGCAGCTTTCTCGAAGCGACGGTTAACTATGGCTACACCTTC. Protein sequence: CASSFLEATVNYGYTF.

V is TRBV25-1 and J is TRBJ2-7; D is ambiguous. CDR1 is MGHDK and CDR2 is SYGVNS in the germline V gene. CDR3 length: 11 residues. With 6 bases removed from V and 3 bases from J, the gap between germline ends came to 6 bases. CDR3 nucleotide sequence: TGTGCCAGCAGAGCACACTACGAGCAGTACTTC. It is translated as CASRAHYEQYF.

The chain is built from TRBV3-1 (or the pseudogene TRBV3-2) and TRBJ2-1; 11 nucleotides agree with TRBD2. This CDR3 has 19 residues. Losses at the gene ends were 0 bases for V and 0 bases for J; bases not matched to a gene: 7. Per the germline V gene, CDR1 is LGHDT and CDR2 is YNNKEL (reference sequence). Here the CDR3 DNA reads TGTGCCAGCAGCCAAGAGGGGACTAGCGGAACGAGCTCCTACAATGAGCAGTTCTTC. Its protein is CASSQEGTSGTSSYNEQFF.

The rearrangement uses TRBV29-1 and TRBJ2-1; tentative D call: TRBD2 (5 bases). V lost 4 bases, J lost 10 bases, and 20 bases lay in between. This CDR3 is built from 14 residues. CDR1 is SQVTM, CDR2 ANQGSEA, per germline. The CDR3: CSVVGLIQTGEQFF. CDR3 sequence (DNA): TGCAGCGTTGTAGGACTCATCCAAACGGGCGAGCAGTTCTTC.

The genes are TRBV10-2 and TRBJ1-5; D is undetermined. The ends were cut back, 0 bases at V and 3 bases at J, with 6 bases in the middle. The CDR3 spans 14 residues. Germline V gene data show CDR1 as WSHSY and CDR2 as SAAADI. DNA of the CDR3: TGCGCCAGCAGTGAGTCTGGGGTCAATCAGCCCCAGCATTTT. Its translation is CASSESGVNQPQHF.

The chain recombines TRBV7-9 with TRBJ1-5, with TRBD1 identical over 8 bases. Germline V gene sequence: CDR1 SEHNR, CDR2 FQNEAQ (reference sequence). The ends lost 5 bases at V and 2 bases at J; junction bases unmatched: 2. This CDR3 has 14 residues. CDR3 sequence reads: CASSTTGGNQPQHF. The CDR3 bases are TGTGCCAGCAGCACGACAGGGGGCAATCAGCCCCAGCATTTT.

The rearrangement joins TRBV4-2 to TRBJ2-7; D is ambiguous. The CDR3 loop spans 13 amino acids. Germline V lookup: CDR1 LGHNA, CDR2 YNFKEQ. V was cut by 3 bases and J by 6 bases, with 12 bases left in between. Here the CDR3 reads CASSQSESGEQYF. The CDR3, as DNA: TGTGCCAGCAGCCAGTCAGAGTCGGGCGAGCAGTACTTC.

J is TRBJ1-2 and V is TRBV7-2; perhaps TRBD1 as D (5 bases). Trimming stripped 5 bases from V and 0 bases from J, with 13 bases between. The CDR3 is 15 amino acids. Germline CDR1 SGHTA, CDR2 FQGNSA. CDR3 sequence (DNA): TGTGCCAGCAGCCTTTTAGGGGATTCTAACTATGGCTACACCTTC. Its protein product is CASSLLGDSNYGYTF.

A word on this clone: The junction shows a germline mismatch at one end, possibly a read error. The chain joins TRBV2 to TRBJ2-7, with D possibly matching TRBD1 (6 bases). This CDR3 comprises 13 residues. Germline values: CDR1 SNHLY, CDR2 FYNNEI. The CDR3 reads CASSRTDSYGQYF. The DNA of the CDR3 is TGTGCCAGCAGCCGTACGGACAGTTACGGGCAGTACTTC.

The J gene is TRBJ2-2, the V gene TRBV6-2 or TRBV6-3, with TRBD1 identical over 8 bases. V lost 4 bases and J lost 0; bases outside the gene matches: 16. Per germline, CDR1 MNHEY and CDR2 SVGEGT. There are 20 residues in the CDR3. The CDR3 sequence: CASSLPPRGTGGANTGELFF. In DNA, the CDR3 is TGTGCCAGCAGTTTACCCCCCAGGGGTACAGGGGGAGCGAACACCGGGGAGCTGTTTTTT.